The 3 T cell receptor beta chains below all came from one sample that was sequenced in a study of OX40 agonist ivuxolimab in advanced cancers. TCRdb's copy holds only in-frame clones and misses some; the assay was immunoSEQ multiplex PCR. This sample has approximately 49,000 clones, with about 86% found just once. The input for sequencing was CD4+ or CD8+ T cells sorted from blood, taken in a trial of the OX40 agonist ivuxolimab. The receptors stem from an adult with an advanced solid tumor such as melanoma, head and neck, liver or kidney cancer.

This clone was recorded only once. The CDR3 bases are TGTGCCAGCAGCACCGACAGGGTACCCTACGAGCAGTACTTC. Amino acid sequence: CASSTDRVPYEQYF. The chain couples TRBV9 to TRBJ2-7; 7 positions agree with TRBD1. Looked up from germline, CDR1 is SGDLS and CDR2 is YYNGEE. The CDR3 sequence is 14 residues long. V gave up 4 bases and J gave up 2 bases; unmatched junction bases: 6.

The rearrangement links TRBV7-2 to TRBJ2-1; tentatively, D is TRBD1 or TRBD2 (5 bases each). V was pared by 8 bases and J by 7 bases, with 21 bases between. The CDR3 runs to 15 residues. Germline CDR1 reads SGHTA; CDR2 reads FQGNSA. The DNA of the CDR3 is TGTGCCAGCTCGAGGGGCTTGCCGGGCGCGAATGAGCAGTTCTTC. Protein: CASSRGLPGANEQFF.

The chain recombines TRBV6-6 with TRBJ2-3; 13 bases line up with TRBD2. The ends lost 6 bases at V and 7 bases at J; junction bases unmatched: 7. CDR3 size: 15 residues. Germline V CDR1 and CDR2: MNHNY, SVGAGI (reference sequence). The CDR3 region is CASRRTSGGDHTQYF. CDR3 DNA: TGTGCCAGCAGGCGGACTAGCGGGGGAGACCATACGCAGTATTTT.